Presented here are 31 T cell receptor beta chains from one specimen sequenced in a study of beta chain features in type 1 diabetes. Whole-study findings and limits: There was a moderate but significant shortening of TCRB CDR3s in all four CD4+ subsets of Type 1 diabetes patients.

Reverse transcribing all isolated RNA meant expressed TCRB transcripts were sequenced. The repertoire was sequenced with immunoSEQ multiplex PCR; TCRdb's copy has only in-frame clones and lacks some. The top ten clones hold approximately 0.021% of a sample with about 740,000 clones, about an eighth of them seen once. Their antigens are not known. Sequenced: naive CD4+ T cells from blood. These receptors were taken from a man aged 18 to 30 with type 1 diabetes.

This clone came up a few times. The chain carries TRBV4-1 and TRBJ2-5; no firm D call. Germline-derived CDR1 and CDR2 are MGHRA and YSYEKL. This CDR3 contains 13 residues. V lost 3 bases and J 5 bases, leaving 10 bases between the germline ends. The CDR3 is CASSQGRAETQYF. The CDR3 DNA follows: TGCGCCAGCAGCCAGGGTAGGGCGGAGACCCAGTACTTC.

In its sample, this clone was seen a few times. The chain links TRBV29-1 to TRBJ2-3; perhaps TRBD1 as D (6 bases). CDR1 and CDR2 from the germline V gene are SQVTM and ANQGSEA. CDR3 length equals 12 residues. Trimming left V 4 bases short and J 6 bases short, with 11 bases between. The CDR3 region has the DNA TGCAGCGTTGGGACAGCGGAGGATACGCAGTATTTT. Amino acids: CSVGTAEDTQYF.

This rearrangement joins TRBV4-1 to TRBJ2-1; D is unclear. V lost 3 bases and J 2 bases, leaving 11 bases between the germline ends. The germline V gene encodes CDR1 MGHRA and CDR2 YSYEKL. The CDR3 has 15 residues. CDR3 DNA sequence: TGCGCCAGCAGCCACCCAGATTCGCCCTACAATGAGCAGTTCTTC. Protein product: CASSHPDSPYNEQFF.

This sequence joins TRBV5-6 and TRBJ1-5; tentatively, D is TRBD1 (5 bases). V was clipped by 2 bases and J by 2 bases, with 11 bases between them. The CDR3 contains 15 residues. Looked up from germline, CDR1 is SGHDT and CDR2 is YYEEEE. CDR3 coding DNA: TGTGCCAGCAGCTTTTTCGGGGCGGGCAATCAGCCCCAGCATTTT. It translates to CASSFFGAGNQPQHF. Combining the CDR3 with reference TRBV5-6 and TRBJ1-5 gives the whole variable domain DAGVTQSPTHLIKTRGQQVTLRCSPKSGHDTVSWYQQALGQGPQFIFQYYEEEERQRGNFPDRFSGHQFPNYSSELNVNALLLGDSALYLCASSFFGAGNQPQHFGDGTRLSIL.

This clone has more than one count but fewer than ten. The chain employs TRBV13 and TRBJ2-3; D unresolved. Per germline, CDR1 PRHDT and CDR2 FYEKMQ (reference sequence). CDR3 length: 13 residues. Deletions cut 5 bases from V and 5 bases from J, with 11 bases between. The CDR3 sequence: CASSLPRRDTQYF. CDR3 in DNA: TGTGCCAGCAGCCTCCCCCGTAGAGATACGCAGTATTTT.

The chain combines TRBV6-1 with TRBJ1-2; D unclear. Germline CDR1 reads MNHNS; CDR2 reads SASEGT. The V end was cut by 7 bases, the J end by 4 bases, with 13 bases between. The CDR3 consists of 13 residues. CDR3 nucleotide sequence: TGTGCCAGCATGGGAGAGAGAGCCTATGGCTACACCTTC. This gives the protein CASMGERAYGYTF.

The chain links TRBV15 to TRBJ2-7; no definite D call. The CDR3 contains 11 residues. Trimming cost V 2 bases and J 7 bases, with 6 bases left between them. Germline assignment: CDR1 LNHNV and CDR2 YYDKDF (reference sequence). CDR3 residues: CATSRLGEQYF. CDR3 sequence (DNA): TGTGCCACCAGCAGATTAGGAGAGCAGTACTTC.

For the CDR3, the DNA is TGCAGCGTTGAATATTGGGACAGGGACCCAGATACGCAGTATTTT. Protein: CSVEYWDRDPDTQYF. The chain recombines TRBV29-1 with TRBJ2-3, with TRBD1 matching over 9 bases. Germline trimming cut 2 bases from V and 4 bases from J; bases unmatched to any gene: 7. CDR3 size: 15 residues. Germline V gene sequence: CDR1 SQVTM, CDR2 ANQGSEA.

The rearrangement uses TRBV27 and TRBJ1-5, with D hard to call. This CDR3 has 13 amino acids. Between the trimmed V and J ends, which lost 3 bases and 5 bases, there was a span of 8 bases. The germline V gene encodes CDR1 MNHEY and CDR2 SMNVEV (reference sequence). CDR3 loop: CASSFGPDQPQHF. In nucleotides, the CDR3 is TGTGCCAGCAGTTTTGGTCCGGATCAGCCCCAGCATTTT.

A few counts support this clone. The chain links TRBV30 to TRBJ1-1, with TRBD1 matching over 8 bases. This CDR3 spans 16 amino acids. J was trimmed by 1 base and V by 4 bases; bases with no gene match: 11. Germline V CDR1 and CDR2: GTSNPN, SVGIG (reference sequence). The chain's CDR3 is CAWIPTHGTGNTEAFF. CDR3 nucleotides: TGTGCCTGGATCCCGACACACGGGACAGGGAACACTGAAGCTTTCTTT.

This chain joins TRBV9 and TRBJ2-1, with 11 bases identical to TRBD2. The germline V gene encodes CDR1 SGDLS and CDR2 YYNGEE. The CDR3 is 14 residues long. Trimming at V came to 6 bases and at J to 6 bases, leaving 5 bases not matched to a gene. CDR3: CASTPGLAGNEQFF. The CDR3 DNA reads as TGTGCCAGCACCCCTGGACTAGCGGGCAATGAGCAGTTCTTC.

This clone was recorded a few times. V and J are TRBV5-8 and TRBJ2-5, with TRBD2 matching over 14 bases. The CDR3 has 16 amino acids. Germline CDR1 reads SGHTS; CDR2 reads YDEGEE. Trimming removed 4 bases from V and 4 bases from J; junction bases left unmatched: 6. DNA for the CDR3: TGTGCCAGCAGCCCGGGACTAGCGGGGGCGGGAGAGACCCAGTACTTC. The encoded protein is CASSPGLAGAGETQYF. The full variable domain, in which reference TRBV5-8 and TRBJ2-5 provide the parts outside the CDR3, is EAGVTQSPTHLIKTRGQQATLRCSPISGHTSVYWYQQALGLGLQFLLWYDEGEERNRGNFPPRFSGRQFPNYSSELNVNALELEDSALYLCASSPGLAGAGETQYFGPGTRLLVL.

The genes are TRBV15 and TRBJ1-3; a weak D match, TRBD1 (5 bases). Looked up from germline, CDR1 is LNHNV and CDR2 is YYDKDF (reference sequence). Trimming cost V 4 bases and J 8 bases, with 12 bases left between them. CDR3 size: 13 residues. The CDR3 protein is CATSKDSLDTIYF. DNA for the CDR3: TGTGCCACCAGCAAAGACAGTCTAGACACCATATATTTT.

The rearrangement uses TRBV10-3 and TRBJ1-1, with a weak D call TRBD1 (5 bases). The germline V and J ends were trimmed by 8 bases and 12 bases, with 16 bases remaining between them. The germline V gene encodes CDR1 ENHRY and CDR2 SYGVKD. The CDR3 is made up of 11 amino acids. The CDR3 reads CAIGEGRRSFF. As DNA, the CDR3 is TGTGCCATCGGGGAGGGGCGTCGGTCTTTCTTT.

The J gene is TRBJ2-7, the V gene TRBV15; 7 bases match TRBD1. CDR3 length equals 15 residues. Germline V gene data show CDR1 as LNHNV and CDR2 as YYDKDF (reference sequence). V lost 5 bases and J lost 5; bases outside the gene matches: 12. The CDR3 protein is CATSPTPTGLNEQYF. The CDR3 nucleotides are TGTGCCACCAGCCCAACCCCGACAGGGCTCAACGAGCAGTACTTC.

This clone was seen a handful of times. The V and J genes are TRBV29-1 and TRBJ2-2; D ambiguous. V lost 3 bases and J lost 8, with 7 bases in between. CDR3 size: 11 residues. Per germline, CDR1 SQVTM and CDR2 ANQGSEA. CDR3 nucleotides: TGCAGCGTTGATATGCGTGGGGAGCTGTTTTTT. Encoded protein: CSVDMRGELFF.

The chain couples TRBV9 to TRBJ2-1, with D perhaps matching TRBD1 (6 bases). This CDR3 region has 16 residues. The germline V and J ends were trimmed by 0 bases and 1 base, with 11 bases remaining between them. The germline V gene has CDR1 SGDLS and CDR2 YYNGEE. For the CDR3, the DNA is TGTGCCAGCAGCGTAGATTTGGACAGTTCCTACAATGAGCAGTTCTTC. Amino acids: CASSVDLDSSYNEQFF.

This clone was counted between two and nine times. J is TRBJ2-1 and V is TRBV18; D is unclear. Germline assignment: CDR1 KGHSH and CDR2 LQKENI. Trimming cost V 3 bases and J 9 bases, with 15 bases left between them. The CDR3 is made up of 14 amino acids. The CDR3 bases are TGTGCCAGCTCACCTCAGGACGCTTGGGGTGAGCAGTTCTTC. Protein sequence: CASSPQDAWGEQFF.

This clone has a handful of counts. The V and J genes are TRBV2 and TRBJ2-7; 11 bases align to TRBD2. Germline V gene sequence: CDR1 SNHLY, CDR2 FYNNEI. Germline trimming cut 6 bases from V and 2 bases from J; bases unmatched to any gene: 6. The CDR3 covers 15 residues. CDR3 amino acids: CASRAGLAVTYEQYF. DNA of the CDR3: TGTGCCAGCAGGGCGGGACTAGCGGTGACCTACGAGCAGTACTTC. Full variable domain (remainder filled in from reference TRBV2 and TRBJ2-7): EPEVTQTPSHQVTQMGQEVILRCVPISNHLYFYWYRQILGQKVEFLVSFYNNEISEKSEIFDDQFSVERPDGSNFTLKIRSTKLEDSAMYFCASRAGLAVTYEQYFGPGTRLTVT.

This clone was recorded a few times. The CDR3 region is CAISTVRNEKLFF. Written as DNA, the CDR3 is TGTGCCATCAGTACGGTGAGAAATGAAAAACTGTTTTTT. V and J are TRBV10-3 and TRBJ1-4; D unclear. The germline CDR1 and CDR2 sequences are ENHRY and SYGVKD. V was cut by 5 bases and J by 5 bases, with 9 bases left in between. The CDR3 is 13 amino acids.

This clone was detected a few times. The chain combines TRBV5-6 with TRBJ2-4; the D call may be TRBD1 or TRBD2 (5 bases each). Germline CDR1 is SGHDT and CDR2 is YYEEEE. The CDR3 is 11 residues long. Between the trimmed V and J ends, which lost 3 bases and 7 bases, there was a span of 5 bases. CDR3 protein: CASSWGNIQYF. The CDR3 region has the DNA TGTGCCAGCAGCTGGGGGAACATTCAGTACTTC. Together with reference TRBV5-6 and TRBJ2-4, the CDR3 gives the full variable domain: DAGVTQSPTHLIKTRGQQVTLRCSPKSGHDTVSWYQQALGQGPQFIFQYYEEEERQRGNFPDRFSGHQFPNYSSELNVNALLLGDSALYLCASSWGNIQYFGAGTRLSVL.

J is TRBJ1-4 and V is TRBV2; 7 bases are a match to TRBD1. This CDR3 comprises 14 residues. Germline V CDR1 and CDR2: SNHLY, FYNNEI. The J segment lost 3 bases and the V segment lost 8 bases, leaving 6 bases of the junction unmatched. The DNA for the CDR3 is TGTGCCAGCTGGTCGGGACAGCCTAATGAAAAACTGTTTTTT. Translation: CASWSGQPNEKLFF.

The V gene is TRBV6-5, the J gene TRBJ1-3; weak D call: TRBD1 (5 bases). The germline V gene encodes CDR1 MNHEY and CDR2 SVGAGI. CDR3 length: 14 amino acids. V gave up 8 bases and J gave up 0 bases, with 11 bases separating them. The CDR3 here is CASAKGFSGNTIYF. CDR3 coding DNA: TGTGCCAGCGCCAAGGGGTTCTCTGGAAACACCATATATTTT.

This chain joins TRBV5-1 and TRBJ1-1; TRBD1 agrees at 11 bases. Trimming at V came to 4 bases and at J to 4 bases, leaving 3 bases not matched to a gene. The CDR3 has 14 amino acids. Germline values: CDR1 SGHRS, CDR2 YFSETQ. CDR3 in amino acids: CASSGQGAGTEAFF. DNA for the CDR3: TGCGCCAGCAGCGGACAGGGGGCCGGCACTGAAGCTTTCTTT.

The chain recombines TRBV12-5 with TRBJ2-7; TRBD1 agrees at 9 bases. Germline V CDR1 and CDR2: LGHNT, FRNRAP. The CDR3 extends over 16 amino acids. The J segment lost 3 bases and the V segment lost 0 bases, leaving 6 bases of the junction unmatched. The CDR3 is CASGLVLGQGRYEQYF. The CDR3 DNA reads TGTGCTAGTGGTTTGGTACTCGGACAGGGGCGCTACGAGCAGTACTTC.

The chain carries TRBV19 and TRBJ2-3; 9 bases agree with TRBD1. With 5 bases clipped from V and 3 bases from J, the junction kept 12 bases outside the gene matches. Germline CDR1 reads LNHDA; CDR2 reads SQIVND (reference sequence). The CDR3 has 17 amino acids. The CDR3: CASSEDGTGFVTDTQYF. CDR3 sequence (DNA): TGTGCCAGTAGTGAGGACGGGACAGGGTTTGTAACAGATACGCAGTATTTT.

About this clone: The junction departs from the called germline gene at one end, perhaps through a read error. CDR3 nucleotides: TGTGCCCGGAGTGTACGTCGAACCAGCTCTGGGGCCAACGTCCTGACTTTC. Amino acids: CARSVRRTSSGANVLTF. The J gene is TRBJ2-6, the V gene TRBV30; D not resolved. CDR1 is GTSNPN, CDR2 SVGIG, per germline (reference sequence). CDR3 length: 17 amino acids. Supplemented by reference TRBV30 and TRBJ2-6, the full variable domain reads SQTIHQWPATLVQPVGSPLSLECTVEGTSNPNLYWYRQAAGRGLQLLFYSVGIGQISSEVPQNLSASRPQDRQFILSSKKLLLSDSGFYLCARSVRRTSSGANVLTFGAGSRLTVL.

This clone was seen a few times. The rearrangement uses TRBV11-3 and TRBJ2-1, with TRBD2 matching 9 bases. This CDR3 region has 15 residues. Losses at the gene ends were 3 bases for V and 8 bases for J; bases not matched to a gene: 8. Germline V gives CDR1 SGHNT, CDR2 YENEEA. The CDR3 reads CASSLTSGRVDEQFF. The CDR3, as DNA: TGTGCCAGCAGCTTGACTAGCGGACGCGTGGATGAGCAGTTCTTC.

The chain has TRBV6-1 and TRBJ1-5; no reliable D call. V shed 3 bases and J shed 5 bases, with 5 bases lying between them. Looked up from germline, CDR1 is MNHNS and CDR2 is SASEGT. The CDR3 has 12 amino acids. CDR3 protein: CASSDVDQPQHF. The CDR3 bases are TGTGCCAGCAGTGATGTGGATCAGCCCCAGCATTTT.

This clone turned up a few times. V gene TRBV27 combines with J gene TRBJ2-3; 8 nucleotides match TRBD2. This CDR3 contains 14 residues. Germline loops: CDR1 MNHEY, CDR2 SMNVEV (reference sequence). V was pared by 5 bases and J by 6 bases, with 7 bases of the junction left unmatched. The CDR3 sequence is CASSTGTSWDTQYF. The CDR3 DNA sequence: TGTGCCAGCAGTACCGGGACTAGTTGGGATACGCAGTATTTT.

Only a few counts were recorded for this clone. The chain carries TRBV29-1 and TRBJ1-2, with a tentative D call TRBD1 (5 bases). CDR3 length: 10 residues. Trimming took 4 bases from V and 6 from J, leaving 6 bases between them. Germline V CDR1 and CDR2: SQVTM, ANQGSEA. CDR3 region: CSVVQDGYTF. In nucleotides, the CDR3 is TGCAGCGTTGTACAGGATGGCTACACCTTC.